This record concerns one TCR beta chain sequence. Its antigen is unidentified. The sample belongs to a study of cytomegalovirus exposure and HLA in healthy donors. Study results and caveats: Links to common viral pathogens appeared, in a later analysis, for several of the most significant clusters. Trimming of TCR beta V- and J-genes showed a link, identified in a later analysis, to a missense DCLRE1C variant.

PCR involved 60 Vbeta and 13 Jbeta primers. Libraries were prepared by immunoSEQ multiplex PCR; TCRdb keeps only in-frame clonotypes and omits some of them. Of about 150,000 clones in the sample, 65% to 85% were seen once. CDR3 size: 15 residues. CDR1 and CDR2 (germline): MGHRA, YSYEKL. Trimming cost V 4 bases and J 12 bases; bases outside gene matches: 11. This sequence was found in a woman aged 40-49 years in good health and CMV-seropositive. V is TRBV4-1 and J is TRBJ2-1; 11 positions agree with TRBD2. Material: PBMCs. The CDR3 region is CASSLGTSGGSGQFF. The CDR3 DNA reads as TGCGCCAGCAGCCTGGGGACTAGCGGTGGGTCGGGGCAGTTCTTC.